These 2 T cell receptor beta chains originate from one sample sequenced in a study of CD8 T cells in Susac syndrome. RNA amounts of roughly 0.45 to 1 ug underwent reverse transcription with random hexamers. MiXCR, applied by TCRdb to the immunoSEQ multiplex PCR reads, yields one record per CDR3 protein. In the table there are 100,000 to 150,000 distinct CDR3 sequences, over 90% of which are singletons. The specimen was CD4+ T cells from PBMCs. The receptor set was obtained from a human donor in good health.

The chain joins TRBV4-1 to TRBJ2-5, with D maybe TRBD1 (5 bases). CDR3 size: 15 residues. Trimming stripped 0 bases from V and 5 bases from J, with 13 bases between. Germline loops: CDR1 MGHRA, CDR2 YSYEKL. In DNA, the CDR3 is TGCGCCAGCAGCCAAGATGGTCAGGGCGACGAGACCCAGTACTTC. Its protein is CASSQDGQGDETQYF.

The V gene is TRBV18, the J gene TRBJ2-1; the match to TRBD2 covers 11 bases. In germline, CDR1 is KGHSH, CDR2 LQKENI. Unmatched junction bases numbered 9, after V lost 11 bases and J lost 6 bases. The CDR3 has 14 residues. DNA of the CDR3: TGTGCCGGGTCCCGACTAGCGGGAACCAATGAGCAGTTCTTC. Translating it yields CAGSRLAGTNEQFF.